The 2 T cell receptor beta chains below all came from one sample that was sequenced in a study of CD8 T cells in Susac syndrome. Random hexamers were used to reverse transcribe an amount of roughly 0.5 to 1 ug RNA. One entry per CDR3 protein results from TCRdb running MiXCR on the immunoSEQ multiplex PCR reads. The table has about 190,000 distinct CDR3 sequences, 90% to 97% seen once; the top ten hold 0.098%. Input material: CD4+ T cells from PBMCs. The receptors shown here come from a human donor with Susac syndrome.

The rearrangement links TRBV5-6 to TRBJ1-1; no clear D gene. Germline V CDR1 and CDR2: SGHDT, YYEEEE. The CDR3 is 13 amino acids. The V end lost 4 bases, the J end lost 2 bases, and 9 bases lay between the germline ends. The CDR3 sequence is CASSAVRNTEAFF. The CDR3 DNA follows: TGTGCCAGCAGCGCGGTGAGAAACACTGAAGCTTTCTTT.

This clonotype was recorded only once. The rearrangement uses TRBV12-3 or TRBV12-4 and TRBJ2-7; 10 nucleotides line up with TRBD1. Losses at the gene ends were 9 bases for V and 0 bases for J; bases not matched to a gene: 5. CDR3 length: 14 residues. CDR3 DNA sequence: TGTGCCAGTAGGGACAGGGGCCACTCCTACGAGCAGTACTTC. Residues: CASRDRGHSYEQYF.